These 18 T cell receptor beta chains were sequenced from one sample in a study of identical twins (dated by TCRdb to 2016 to 2018). The library was generated by 5' RACE. Sequencing relied on an Illumina HiSeq 2000. Through fastp at Q25 and MiXCR, TCRdb rebuilt clones from the public reads, retaining in-frame beta chains. Every distinct CDR3 protein forms one entry, paired with its most common genes and DNA. This sample gives roughly 690,000 distinct CDR3 sequences in total; roughly 6.2% of them show up just once. The top ten clonotypes cover 1.5% to 2% of the sample. The material sequenced was naive T cells sorted from blood. Sample cell subset or site, as interpreted from the label and publication: cells isolated with a human naive T-cell isolation kit. Every receptor here comes from a man aged 18 to 30 in good health.

In this sample, this clonotype turned up many times. The chain has TRBV29-1 and TRBJ2-1; 9 positions match TRBD1. Germline loops: CDR1 SQVTM, CDR2 ANQGSEA. The CDR3 contains 13 residues. V trimming: 4 bases; J trimming: 9 bases; junction bases outside the gene matches: 7. Here the CDR3 DNA reads TGCAGCGTTGGGACCGGGACAGGGACTGAGCAGTTCTTC. Its protein product is CSVGTGTGTEQFF.

The table lists this clonotype with many counts. This sequence joins TRBV12-3 or TRBV12-4 and TRBJ2-7; a possible D gene is TRBD2 (5 bases). The CDR3 is 11 residues long. V was pared by 3 bases and J by 9 bases, with 9 bases between. As DNA, the CDR3 is TGTGCCAGCAGTTTTCTCGGGGTGCAGTACGTC. This encodes CASSFLGVQYV.

This clonotype was observed at least ten times. The CDR3: CASSSSGQPNNSPLHF. The CDR3 DNA is TGTGCCAGCAGCTCCTCCGGGCAGCCTAATAATTCACCCCTCCACTTT. The chain carries TRBV9 and TRBJ1-6; D not certain. The CDR3 runs 16 residues. Trimming shortened V by 4 bases and J by 5 bases, and 16 bases separated the two germline ends. The germline V gene encodes CDR1 SGDLS and CDR2 YYNGEE.

V and J are TRBV5-1 and TRBJ2-4; D unresolved. Germline assignment: CDR1 SGHRS and CDR2 YFSETQ. The CDR3 runs 13 residues. The V end was cut by 4 bases, the J end by 3 bases, with 8 bases between. CDR3 sequence: CASSQQHKNIQYF. The CDR3 nucleotides are TGCGCCAGCAGCCAGCAACACAAAAACATTCAGTACTTC.

A few counts support this clonotype. The chain is built from TRBV7-3 and TRBJ2-2, with TRBD2 matching over 7 bases. The germline V gene has CDR1 SGHTA and CDR2 FQGTGA. The length of the CDR3 is 17 residues. J was trimmed by 0 bases and V by 1 base; bases with no gene match: 5. CDR3 loop: CASSLRSLAANTGELFF. CDR3 coding DNA: TGTGCCAGCAGCTTAAGGTCGCTAGCGGCGAACACCGGGGAGCTGTTTTTT.

The chain combines TRBV7-2 with TRBJ2-5, with D possibly matching TRBD1 (6 bases). This CDR3 spans 15 amino acids. The V end was cut by 5 bases, the J end by 1 base, with 14 bases between. Germline V gives CDR1 SGHTA, CDR2 FQGNSA. CDR3 residues: CASSRTGPPQETQYF. The CDR3 DNA follows: TGTGCCAGCAGCCGAACAGGGCCACCCCAAGAGACCCAGTACTTC. The full variable domain, its missing parts supplied by reference TRBV7-2 and TRBJ2-5, is GAGVSQSPSNKVTEKGKDVELRCDPISGHTALYWYRQSLGQGLEFLIYFQGNSAPDKSGLPSDRFSAERTGGSVSTLTIQRTQQEDSAVYLCASSRTGPPQETQYFGPGTRLLVL.

The rearrangement joins TRBV7-9 to TRBJ2-1, with 7 bases identical to TRBD2. This CDR3 comprises 16 residues. V dropped 5 bases and J dropped 13; count of bases not matched to a gene: 20. Germline V gene sequence: CDR1 SEHNR, CDR2 FQNEAQ (reference sequence). CDR3 amino acids: CASSPTLLLAATSQFF. CDR3 bases: TGTGCCAGCAGCCCCACCCTTTTGCTAGCGGCAACTAGTCAGTTCTTC.

This clonotype was recorded a few times. This chain joins TRBV7-8 and TRBJ2-7; 11 positions agree with TRBD1. The CDR3 extends over 15 amino acids. Germline CDR1 and CDR2: SGHVS and FQNEAQ. J was trimmed by 2 bases and V by 1 base; bases with no gene match: 1. The CDR3 bases are TGTGCCAGCAGCTTAGTGGGACAGGGGGCCTACGAGCAGTACGTC. This encodes CASSLVGQGAYEQYV.

This clonotype was detected ten times or more. V gene TRBV20-1 combines with J gene TRBJ1-2; D is perhaps TRBD1 (6 bases). V dropped 5 bases and J dropped 1 base, with 14 bases sitting between them. Germline CDR1 is DFQATT and CDR2 is SNEGSKA (reference sequence). The CDR3 length is 14 residues. The CDR3 DNA sequence: TGCAGTGCTCCAACTGACAGGATTAACTATGGCTACACCTTC. It codes for CSAPTDRINYGYTF.

This clonotype was seen a few times. The chain employs TRBV30 and TRBJ2-3; TRBD2 matches at 9 bases. The CDR3 is 15 amino acids. V was pared by 4 bases and J by 4 bases, with 9 bases of the junction left unmatched. Germline values: CDR1 GTSNPN, CDR2 SVGIG (reference sequence). CDR3 bases: TGTGCCTGGAAAATCTCGCTAGCGGGACCAGATACGCAGTATTTT. This encodes CAWKISLAGPDTQYF.

This clonotype appeared a few times. The V call is TRBV27, the J call TRBJ2-5, with 10 nucleotides matching TRBD2. The CDR3 loop spans 14 amino acids. V trimming: 10 bases; J trimming: 4 bases; junction bases outside the gene matches: 9. Germline CDR1 MNHEY, CDR2 SMNVEV (reference sequence). CDR3 residues: CATKEAGGPETQYF. DNA of the CDR3: TGTGCCACCAAAGAAGCGGGAGGGCCAGAGACCCAGTACTTC.

This sequence joins TRBV11-2 and TRBJ2-5; D not certain. This CDR3 has 14 residues. The germline gives CDR1 SGHAT, CDR2 FQNNGV. V was shortened by 5 bases and J by 0 bases, with 10 bases between the two germline ends. CDR3 DNA sequence: TGTGCCAGCAGCGCGACACCTTACCAAGAGACCCAGTACTTC. It is translated as CASSATPYQETQYF.

This clonotype was observed at least ten times. Written as DNA, the CDR3 is TGTGCCAGCAGCTTAGCGGGAGCGGAACAAGAGACCCAGTACTTC. The encoded protein is CASSLAGAEQETQYF. The genes are TRBV7-6 and TRBJ2-5; D is possibly TRBD2 (5 bases). V gave up 0 bases and J gave up 2 bases, with 10 bases separating them. The CDR3 has 15 amino acids. Germline CDR1 and CDR2: SGHVS and FNYEAQ.

This clonotype was seen a handful of times. The chain has TRBV2 and TRBJ1-5; D perhaps matches TRBD1 (6 bases). Trimming left V 6 bases short and J 7 bases short, with 16 bases between. Germline V lookup: CDR1 SNHLY, CDR2 FYNNEI. The CDR3 has 14 residues. The CDR3 here is CASSQQGKGQPQHF. In DNA form, the CDR3 reads TGTGCCAGCAGCCAACAGGGAAAGGGGCAGCCCCAGCATTTT.

This clonotype has a count of ten or more. CDR3 protein: CASSQAGATNEKLFF. In DNA form, the CDR3 reads TGCGCCAGCAGCCAGGCAGGGGCAACTAATGAAAAACTGTTTTTT. The chain uses TRBV4-3 and TRBJ1-4; tentatively, D is TRBD1 (6 bases). This CDR3 spans 15 amino acids. Germline CDR1 is LGHNA and CDR2 is YSLEER. V was shortened by 3 bases and J by 0 bases, with 8 bases between the two germline ends.

This clonotype was counted between two and nine times. The junction departs from the called germline gene at one end, perhaps through a read error. This chain links TRBV12-3 or TRBV12-4 with TRBJ2-1; maybe TRBD1 (6 bases). The CDR3 is made up of 11 amino acids. The CDR3 bases are TGTGCCAGCAGATTAGAGGGGGAGCGGTTCTTC. Protein sequence: CASRLEGERFF.

This clonotype was seen more than once but under ten times. The V gene is TRBV30, the J gene TRBJ2-1, with a tentative D call TRBD2 (5 bases). The CDR3 length is 12 residues. Germline-derived CDR1 and CDR2 are GTSNPN and SVGIG (reference sequence). V shed 0 bases and J shed 9 bases, with 9 bases lying between them. The CDR3 coding sequence is TGTGCCTGGAGTGTGGGAGTGAGTGAGCAGTTCTTC. Translating it yields CAWSVGVSEQFF.

This clonotype was observed many times. The chain couples TRBV7-3 to TRBJ2-1; no clear D. Per germline, CDR1 SGHTA and CDR2 FQGTGA. This CDR3 is 17 amino acids long. V gave up 6 bases and J gave up 7 bases, with 25 bases separating them. CDR3 residues: CASSFGKTPLKLNEQFF. DNA of the CDR3: TGTGCCAGCAGTTTTGGAAAGACCCCCCTTAAGTTGAATGAGCAGTTCTTC.